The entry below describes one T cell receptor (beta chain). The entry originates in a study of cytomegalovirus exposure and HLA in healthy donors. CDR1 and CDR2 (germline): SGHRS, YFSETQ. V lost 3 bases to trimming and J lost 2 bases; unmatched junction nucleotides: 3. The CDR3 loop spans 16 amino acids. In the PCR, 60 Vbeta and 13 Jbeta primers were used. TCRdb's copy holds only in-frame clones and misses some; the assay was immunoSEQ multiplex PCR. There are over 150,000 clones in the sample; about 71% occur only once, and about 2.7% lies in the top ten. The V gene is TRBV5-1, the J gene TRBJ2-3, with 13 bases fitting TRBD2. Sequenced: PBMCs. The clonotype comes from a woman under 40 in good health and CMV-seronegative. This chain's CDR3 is CASSSGLAGDTDTQYF. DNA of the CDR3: TGCGCCAGCAGCTCCGGACTAGCGGGAGACACAGATACGCAGTATTTT.